Below are 25 T cell receptor beta chains sequenced from a single sample in a study of blood T cell repertoires in COVID-19 (dated by TCRdb to 2018 to 2020). The library was produced with the immunoSEQ multiplex PCR assay. TCRdb obtained this table from immuneACCESS and retained in-frame rearrangements with V and J assigned. These tables miss some clones; where compared with another copy, unresolved V genes account for less than half of the shortfall, and the remainder is unexplained. In all, the sample holds 35,000 to 45,000 clones, and roughly 90% of those were seen once. Around 2.3% of the sample lies in the top ten. Sequencing used peripheral blood. The receptor source for this set is a human donor in a cohort sampled during active COVID-19.

The J gene is TRBJ2-7, the V gene TRBV6-4; maybe TRBD1 (6 bases). Trimming cost V 4 bases and J 3 bases, with 10 bases left between them. The germline gives CDR1 MRHNA, CDR2 SNTAGT. The CDR3 runs to 13 residues. The CDR3 sequence: CASSATGFYEQYF. The CDR3 DNA is TGTGCCAGCAGTGCTACAGGGTTCTACGAGCAGTACTTC.

The rearrangement links TRBV3-1 (or the pseudogene TRBV3-2) to TRBJ2-3, with D possibly TRBD1 on 6 matching bases. Between the trimmed V and J ends, which lost 1 base and 5 bases, there was a span of 16 bases. CDR1 and CDR2 from the germline V gene are LGHDT and YNNKEL (reference sequence). The CDR3 consists of 16 residues. CDR3 loop: CASSQAPGLGGDTQYF. The CDR3 nucleotides read TGTGCCAGCAGCCAAGCTCCGGGCCTAGGGGGAGATACGCAGTATTTT.

The chain combines TRBV6-5 with TRBJ1-3; 9 bases map to TRBD1. The CDR3 loop spans 14 amino acids. V lost 5 bases, J lost 2 bases, and 1 base stayed unmatched. CDR1 and CDR2 (germline): MNHEY, SVGAGI. This CDR3 is CASSRTGAGNTIYF. CDR3 nucleotides: TGTGCCAGCAGTCGGACAGGGGCTGGAAACACCATATATTTT.

The rearrangement links TRBV2 to TRBJ2-1, with D tentatively TRBD2 (5 bases). In germline, CDR1 is SNHLY, CDR2 FYNNEI. The CDR3 sequence is 15 residues long. V was trimmed by 6 bases and J by 2 bases, leaving 14 bases between them. This CDR3 is CASSRYSGTYNEQFF. The CDR3 coding sequence is TGTGCCAGCAGCAGGTATTCCGGGACCTACAATGAGCAGTTCTTC.

This clone was seen only a few times. The chain is built from TRBV11-3 and TRBJ2-2; 7 bases fit TRBD2. This CDR3 has 14 amino acids. The V and J ends lost 5 bases and 2 bases, in that order; junction bases with no gene match: 2. CDR1 SGHNT and CDR2 YENEEA come from the germline V gene. The CDR3 protein is CASSPGLNTGELFF. The CDR3 DNA sequence: TGTGCCAGCAGCCCGGGACTAAACACCGGGGAGCTGTTTTTT.

The J gene is TRBJ2-7, the V gene TRBV2; no reliable D call. Germline lookup yields CDR1 SNHLY and CDR2 FYNNEI. V lost 0 bases, J lost 3 bases, and 6 bases lay in between. This CDR3 has 13 residues. CDR3 amino acids: CASSEAHGYEQYF. CDR3 sequence (DNA): TGTGCCAGCAGTGAAGCGCACGGCTACGAGCAGTACTTC.

The chain employs TRBV12-3 or TRBV12-4 and TRBJ1-1; maybe TRBD1 (6 bases). V dropped 3 bases and J dropped 4 bases, with 9 bases sitting between them. The CDR3 contains 13 residues. Here the CDR3 reads CASSLGRGTEAFF. The CDR3 DNA follows: TGTGCCAGCAGTTTGGGCAGGGGCACTGAAGCTTTCTTT.

The table lists this clone with a few counts. The chain couples TRBV2 to TRBJ1-2; D call uncertain. Germline V CDR1 and CDR2: SNHLY, FYNNEI. Trimming removed 4 bases from V and 3 bases from J, with 15 bases in between. The CDR3 extends over 15 amino acids. The CDR3 is CASSGLRSTDYGYTF. As DNA, the CDR3 is TGTGCCAGCAGTGGGTTGAGGAGCACTGACTATGGCTACACCTTC.

The chain employs TRBV12-3 or TRBV12-4 and TRBJ1-2; D not resolved. Trimming took 6 bases from V and 2 from J, leaving 4 bases between them. CDR3 length: 11 amino acids. The CDR3 coding sequence is TGTGCCAGCAGCTTGAACTATGGCTACACCTTC. Amino acid sequence: CASSLNYGYTF.

The genes are TRBV18 and TRBJ2-7; 8 positions match TRBD1. After removal of 4 bases from V and 0 bases from J, the junction contained 2 bases not matched to a gene. This CDR3 is 14 amino acids long. The V gene's germline CDR1 is KGHSH and CDR2 LQKENI. The CDR3 region has the DNA TGTGCCAGCTCACGGACAGGGAACTCCTACGAGCAGTACTTC. Its protein product is CASSRTGNSYEQYF. Complete variable domain (other parts from reference TRBV18 and TRBJ2-7): NAGVMQNPRHLVRRRGQEARLRCSPMKGHSHVYWYRQLPEEGLKFMVYLQKENIIDESGMPKERFSAEFPKEGPSILRIQQVVRGDSAAYFCASSRTGNSYEQYFGPGTRLTVT.

V usage is TRBV9 and J usage is TRBJ1-4, with 9 bases that match TRBD1. The germline CDR1 and CDR2 sequences are SGDLS and YYNGEE. J gave up 5 bases and V 2 bases, and 4 bases lay outside the gene matches. The CDR3 is made up of 15 amino acids. The CDR3 region has the DNA TGTGCCAGCAGCGTGGCGGGACAGGGAAATGAAAAACTGTTTTTT. Its protein product is CASSVAGQGNEKLFF.

The chain employs TRBV11-2 and TRBJ2-2; the D gene is possibly TRBD2 (5 bases). CDR3 length equals 16 residues. With 1 base removed from V and 4 bases from J, the gap between germline ends came to 13 bases. Germline CDR1 SGHAT, CDR2 FQNNGV. The CDR3 spells CASSLGRTGFTGELFF. The CDR3 DNA follows: TGTGCCAGCAGCTTAGGTCGGACGGGGTTCACCGGGGAGCTGTTTTTT. The full variable domain, completed using reference TRBV11-2 and TRBJ2-2, is EAGVAQSPRYKIIEKRQSVAFWCNPISGHATLYWYQQILGQGPKLLIQFQNNGVVDDSQLPKDRFSAERLKGVDSTLKIQPAKLEDSAVYLCASSLGRTGFTGELFFGEGSRLTVL.

The chain uses TRBV10-1 and TRBJ2-3; TRBD2 matches 9 bases. The CDR3 is 14 amino acids. V was clipped by 3 bases and J by 4 bases; unmatched bases: 2. Germline V lookup: CDR1 WNHNN, CDR2 SYGVQD (reference sequence). Written as DNA, the CDR3 is TGCGCCAGCAGTGACGCTAGCGGGGCAGATACGCAGTATTTT. Translating it yields CASSDASGADTQYF.

V usage is TRBV18 and J usage is TRBJ2-6, with D uncertain. The CDR3 has 14 amino acids. Germline V gene sequence: CDR1 KGHSH, CDR2 LQKENI. Trimming removed 3 bases from V and 3 bases from J, with 6 bases in between. In DNA, the CDR3 is TGTGCCAGCTCACCGACGGGTGGGGCCAACGTCCTGACTTTC. This sequence encodes CASSPTGGANVLTF.

The genes are TRBV18 and TRBJ2-5; a possible D gene is TRBD1 (7 bases). V dropped 3 bases and J dropped 4 bases, with 15 bases sitting between them. The CDR3 spans 15 residues. Per germline, CDR1 KGHSH and CDR2 LQKENI. CDR3 DNA sequence: TGTGCCAGCTCACCTAACAGACAGGGAGGAGAGACCCAGTACTTC. Translation: CASSPNRQGGETQYF.

The J gene is TRBJ2-1, the V gene TRBV19, with a tentative D call TRBD1 (7 bases). V lost 3 bases and J lost 4, with 13 bases in between. CDR3 length: 15 amino acids. Germline V gene data show CDR1 as LNHDA and CDR2 as SQIVND (reference sequence). The CDR3 reads CASSMAGGRYNEQFF. The DNA of the CDR3 is TGTGCCAGTAGTATGGCAGGGGGGAGATACAATGAGCAGTTCTTC.

V gene TRBV5-1 combines with J gene TRBJ2-6, with 9 bases aligning to TRBD1. This CDR3 has 18 amino acids. With V trimmed by 4 bases and J by 0 bases, 8 bases remained unmatched. CDR1 is SGHRS and CDR2 is YFSETQ in the germline V gene. The CDR3 reads CASSRAGTGSSGANVLTF. The CDR3 coding sequence is TGCGCCAGCAGCCGTGCCGGGACAGGGTCCTCTGGGGCCAACGTCCTGACTTTC. The whole variable domain, remainder taken from reference TRBV5-1 and TRBJ2-6, is KAGVTQTPRYLIKTRGQQVTLSCSPISGHRSVSWYQQTPGQGLQFLFEYFSETQRNKGNFPGRFSGRQFSNSRSEMNVSTLELGDSALYLCASSRAGTGSSGANVLTFGAGSRLTVL.

The J gene is TRBJ2-2, the V gene TRBV6-2 or TRBV6-3, with a weak D call TRBD2 (6 bases). Germline CDR1 reads MNHEY; CDR2 reads SVGEGT. V was cut by 4 bases and J by 5 bases, with 8 bases left in between. This CDR3 is built from 13 residues. CDR3 coding DNA: TGTGCCAGCAGTTCGACTAGGACCGGGGAGCTGTTTTTT. It codes for CASSSTRTGELFF.

The V and J genes are TRBV11-2 and TRBJ2-7; 7 positions agree with TRBD2. The V gene's germline CDR1 is SGHAT and CDR2 FQNNGV. The CDR3 covers 13 residues. V lost 3 bases to trimming and J lost 3 bases; unmatched junction nucleotides: 2. The CDR3 spells CASSFAGDYEQYF. As DNA, the CDR3 is TGTGCCAGCAGCTTCGCGGGAGACTACGAGCAGTACTTC.

V usage is TRBV7-8 and J usage is TRBJ1-5, with 7 positions matching TRBD1. V lost 5 bases and J lost 4; bases outside the gene matches: 5. The CDR3 spans 14 residues. The germline V gene encodes CDR1 SGHVS and CDR2 FQNEAQ. CDR3 protein: CASSPTGANQPQHF. The CDR3 bases are TGTGCCAGCAGCCCCACAGGGGCTAATCAGCCCCAGCATTTT.

This clone came up once. This chain joins TRBV5-1 and TRBJ2-7, with 8 bases matching TRBD1. CDR1 and CDR2 (germline): SGHRS, YFSETQ. The CDR3 consists of 13 residues. The ends lost 5 bases at V and 6 bases at J; junction bases unmatched: 7. Here the CDR3 DNA reads TGCGCCAGCAGGGAGCAGGGGGCGTCCGAGCAGTACTTC. Its translation: CASREQGASEQYF.

The chain combines TRBV6-1 with TRBJ1-5, with 10 bases identical to TRBD1. Germline-derived CDR1 and CDR2 are MNHNS and SASEGT. V dropped 2 bases and J dropped 4; count of bases not matched to a gene: 5. The CDR3 length is 16 residues. The CDR3 here is CASSEMGTGVNQPQHF. CDR3 bases: TGTGCCAGCAGTGAAATGGGGACAGGGGTAAATCAGCCCCAGCATTTT.

CDR3 residues: CASSYSSQGRGTEAFF. The CDR3 nucleotides read TGTGCCAGCAGTTACTCGAGTCAGGGACGGGGGACTGAAGCTTTCTTT. The chain carries TRBV6-5 and TRBJ1-1; tentative D call: TRBD1 (5 bases). In germline, CDR1 is MNHEY, CDR2 SVGAGI. The CDR3 runs 16 residues. The ends were cut back, 0 bases at V and 5 bases at J, with 16 bases in the middle.

This clone has only a few counts. This chain joins TRBV19 and TRBJ1-6, with TRBD1 matching 9 bases. Germline CDR1 is LNHDA and CDR2 is SQIVND (reference sequence). The CDR3 is 14 residues long. Germline trimming cut 4 bases from V and 9 bases from J; bases unmatched to any gene: 4. As DNA, the CDR3 is TGTGCCAGTAGTACGGGACAGGGACGTTCACCCCTCCACTTT. Amino acid sequence: CASSTGQGRSPLHF.

V is TRBV5-1 and J is TRBJ2-3; 8 nucleotides match TRBD1. The CDR3 spans 16 residues. Germline V gene sequence: CDR1 SGHRS, CDR2 YFSETQ. The V gene end was trimmed by 3 bases and the J gene end by 0 bases; junction bases not matched to a gene: 6. The chain's CDR3 is CASSSGQGVSTDTQYF. DNA for the CDR3: TGCGCCAGCAGCTCCGGACAGGGTGTAAGCACAGATACGCAGTATTTT.